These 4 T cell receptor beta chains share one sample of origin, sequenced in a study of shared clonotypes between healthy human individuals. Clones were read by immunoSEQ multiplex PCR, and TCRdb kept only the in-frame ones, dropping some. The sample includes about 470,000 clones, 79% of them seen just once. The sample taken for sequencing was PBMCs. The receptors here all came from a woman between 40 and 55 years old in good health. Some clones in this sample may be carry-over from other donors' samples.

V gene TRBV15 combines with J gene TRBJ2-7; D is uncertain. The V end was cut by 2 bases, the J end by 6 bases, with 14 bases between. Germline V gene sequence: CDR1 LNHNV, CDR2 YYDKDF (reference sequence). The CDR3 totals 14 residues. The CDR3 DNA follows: TGTGCCACCAGCAGACCGCCCCCTCTTTCCGAGCAGTACTTC. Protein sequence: CATSRPPPLSEQYF.

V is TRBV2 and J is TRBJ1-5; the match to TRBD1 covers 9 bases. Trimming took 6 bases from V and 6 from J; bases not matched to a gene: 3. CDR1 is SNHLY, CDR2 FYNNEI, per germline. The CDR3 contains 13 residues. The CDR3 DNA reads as TGTGCCAGCAGGGGGACAGGGACTCAGCCCCAGCATTTT. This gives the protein CASRGTGTQPQHF.

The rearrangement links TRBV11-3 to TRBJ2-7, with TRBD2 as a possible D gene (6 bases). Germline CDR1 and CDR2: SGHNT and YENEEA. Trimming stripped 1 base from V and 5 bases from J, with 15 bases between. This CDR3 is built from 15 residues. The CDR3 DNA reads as TGTGCCAGCAGCTTAGGGTCTGGGGGAGGAAACGAGCAGTACTTC. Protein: CASSLGSGGGNEQYF.

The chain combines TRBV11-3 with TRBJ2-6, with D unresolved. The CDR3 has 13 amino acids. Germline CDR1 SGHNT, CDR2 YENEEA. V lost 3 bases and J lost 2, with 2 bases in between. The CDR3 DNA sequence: TGTGCCAGCAGCTTGGCTGGGGCCAACGTCCTGACTTTC. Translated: CASSLAGANVLTF.